This passage covers 12 T cell receptor beta chains from one sample sequenced in a study of PD-1 blockade in classical Hodgkin lymphoma. Every patient relapsed after autologous stem cell transplantation, and brentuximab vedotin exposure varied. The protocol was immunoSEQ multiplex PCR, while the TCRdb copy is restricted to in-frame clones and leaves out a portion. The sample yields 53,000 or so clones, 81% seen once. Specimen: peripheral blood mononuclear cells (PBMCs), collected at baseline. Receptors were obtained from a human donor with classical Hodgkin lymphoma.

V gene TRBV19 combines with J gene TRBJ2-5; no clear D. V shed 7 bases and J shed 5 bases, with 11 bases lying between them. This CDR3 is built from 12 residues. Germline CDR1 is LNHDA and CDR2 is SQIVND (reference sequence). The chain's CDR3 is CASTDMGETQYF. In DNA form, the CDR3 reads TGTGCCAGTACCGATATGGGGGAGACCCAGTACTTC. Full variable domain (rest looked up from reference TRBV19 and TRBJ2-5): DGGITQSPKYLFRKEGQNVTLSCEQNLNHDAMYWYRQDPGQGLRLIYYSQIVNDFQKGDIAEGYSVSREKKESFPLTVTSAQKNPTAFYLCASTDMGETQYFGPGTRLLVL.

The chain has TRBV29-1 and TRBJ2-1; 13 positions agree with TRBD2. CDR3 size: 12 residues. Germline lookup yields CDR1 SQVTM and CDR2 ANQGSEA. The V and J ends lost 6 bases and 10 bases, in that order; junction bases with no gene match: 3. DNA of the CDR3: TGCAGCGTCGGACTAGCGGGAGACGAGCAGTTCTTC. This encodes CSVGLAGDEQFF.

J is TRBJ1-2 and V is TRBV2, with 8 bases matching TRBD1. The V gene end was trimmed by 6 bases and the J gene end by 6 bases; junction bases not matched to a gene: 6. Looked up from germline, CDR1 is SNHLY and CDR2 is FYNNEI. The CDR3 is made up of 13 amino acids. The CDR3 reads CASRSDREDGYTF. The CDR3 DNA follows: TGTGCCAGCAGATCGGACAGGGAGGATGGCTACACCTTC.

This sequence joins TRBV19 and TRBJ2-2; D not resolved. The CDR3 sequence is 15 residues long. Between the trimmed V and J ends, which lost 1 base and 4 bases, there was a span of 10 bases. Germline V gene lookup returns CDR1 LNHDA and CDR2 SQIVND (reference sequence). The CDR3 nucleotides are TGTGCCAGTAGTATAGTTGGGCAGTCCACCGGGGAGCTGTTTTTT. Residues: CASSIVGQSTGELFF.

This chain joins TRBV29-1 and TRBJ2-1; 8 nucleotides agree with TRBD2. Germline lookup yields CDR1 SQVTM and CDR2 ANQGSEA. CDR3 length: 15 residues. V lost 6 bases, J lost 4 bases, and 11 bases stayed unmatched. The CDR3: CSVPQLAEAYNEQFF. CDR3 DNA: TGCAGCGTCCCCCAACTAGCGGAAGCTTACAATGAGCAGTTCTTC.

This chain joins TRBV25-1 and TRBJ1-2, with D perhaps matching TRBD1 (5 bases). V was cut by 7 bases and J by 5 bases, with 17 bases left in between. The CDR3 contains 14 residues. Germline CDR1 reads MGHDK; CDR2 reads SYGVNS. For the CDR3, the DNA is TGTGCCAGCACCCCGGGGGGGGGAAGATATGGCTACACCTTC. The encoded protein is CASTPGGGRYGYTF.

The rearrangement uses TRBV5-4 and TRBJ2-7; 7 nucleotides agree with TRBD1. Germline V lookup: CDR1 SGHNT, CDR2 YYREEE (reference sequence). The CDR3 totals 14 residues. The V segment lost 0 bases and the J segment 7 bases; nucleotides outside the gene matches: 7. In DNA, the CDR3 is TGTGCCAGCAGCTTGGATCGGGCAGGGGGAGAGCAGTACGTC. Translated: CASSLDRAGGEQYV.

The chain is built from TRBV7-3 and TRBJ2-3; 14 bases match TRBD2. The length of the CDR3 is 17 residues. V gave up 5 bases and J gave up 1 base; unmatched junction bases: 5. Germline-derived CDR1 and CDR2 are SGHTA and FQGTGA. For the CDR3, the DNA is TGTGCCAGCAGCCCATCGGGACTAGCGGGGGGCACAGATACGCAGTATTTT. Translation gives CASSPSGLAGGTDTQYF.

The CDR3 DNA sequence: TGTGCCAGCAGCCTGACCGGGACAGGGGTCTATGAGCAGTTCTTC. Translating gives CASSLTGTGVYEQFF. This chain joins TRBV11-2 and TRBJ2-1, with TRBD1 matching 10 bases. The CDR3 sequence is 15 residues long. The germline gives CDR1 SGHAT, CDR2 FQNNGV. Germline trimming cut 5 bases from V and 8 bases from J; bases unmatched to any gene: 9.

This sequence joins TRBV30 and TRBJ2-7; D is perhaps TRBD2 (5 bases). Trimming took 2 bases from V and 4 from J, leaving 15 bases between them. CDR1 and CDR2 (germline): GTSNPN, SVGIG (reference sequence). CDR3 length: 14 amino acids. This chain's CDR3 is CAWSSGVMYYEQYF. DNA of the CDR3: TGTGCCTGGAGTAGCGGCGTAATGTATTACGAGCAGTACTTC.

This clone ranks as large. The chain joins TRBV7-2 to TRBJ2-5; D perhaps matches TRBD2 (7 bases). V was trimmed by 0 bases and J by 5 bases, leaving 13 bases between them. The CDR3 extends over 15 amino acids. The germline V gene encodes CDR1 SGHTA and CDR2 FQGNSA. In DNA, the CDR3 is TGTGCCAGCAGCTTAGCGGGCGGGGGCCGGGAGACCCAGTACTTC. This codes for CASSLAGGGRETQYF.

This clone was detected a few times. The chain employs TRBV2 and TRBJ1-2, with D hard to call. The CDR3 extends over 13 amino acids. V shed 4 bases and J shed 6 bases, with 12 bases lying between them. CDR1 and CDR2 (germline): SNHLY, FYNNEI. In nucleotides, the CDR3 is TGTGCCAGCAGTGGTGGTAGGGTGGATGGCTACACCTTC. Residues: CASSGGRVDGYTF.